The entry below gives a single TCR beta chain sequence along with its context. The antigen remains undetermined. This entry is derived from a study of response to subunit inactivated influenza vaccine. Broader study findings: It was the authors' suggestion that each seasonal influenza vaccination recruits few new T cells.

The germline V gene encodes CDR1 LGHNA and CDR2 YNFKEQ. Trimming stripped 0 bases from V and 3 bases from J, with 12 bases between. The CDR3 is 17 amino acids. TCRdb analysed the RT-PCR reads with MiXCR anew, one entry per CDR3 protein. This table holds just over 300,000 distinct CDR3 sequences, 21% found once. The sample was PBMCs from blood, taken less than 22 months after vaccination. This chain uses TRBV4-2 with TRBJ1-6; D unresolved. The sequence came from a man aged 45 to 70 who received an inactivated influenza vaccine. The CDR3 bases are TGTGCCAGCAGCCAAGATCGATTGCTTGGCTATAATTCACCCCTCCACTTT. Its translation is CASSQDRLLGYNSPLHF.